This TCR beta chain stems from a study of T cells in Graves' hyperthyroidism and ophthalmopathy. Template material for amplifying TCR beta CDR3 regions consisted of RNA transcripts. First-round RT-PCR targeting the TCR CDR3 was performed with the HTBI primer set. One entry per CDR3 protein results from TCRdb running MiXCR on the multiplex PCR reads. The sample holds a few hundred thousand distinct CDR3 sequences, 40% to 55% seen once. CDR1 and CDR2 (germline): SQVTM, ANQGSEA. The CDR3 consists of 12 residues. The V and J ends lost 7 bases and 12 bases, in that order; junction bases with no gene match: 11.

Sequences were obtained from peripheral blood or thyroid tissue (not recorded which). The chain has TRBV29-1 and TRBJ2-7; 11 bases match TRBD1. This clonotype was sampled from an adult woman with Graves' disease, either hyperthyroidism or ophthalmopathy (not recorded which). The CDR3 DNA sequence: TGCAGCGCCACAGGGACAGGGGGGGATTCGTACTTC. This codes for CSATGTGGDSYF.